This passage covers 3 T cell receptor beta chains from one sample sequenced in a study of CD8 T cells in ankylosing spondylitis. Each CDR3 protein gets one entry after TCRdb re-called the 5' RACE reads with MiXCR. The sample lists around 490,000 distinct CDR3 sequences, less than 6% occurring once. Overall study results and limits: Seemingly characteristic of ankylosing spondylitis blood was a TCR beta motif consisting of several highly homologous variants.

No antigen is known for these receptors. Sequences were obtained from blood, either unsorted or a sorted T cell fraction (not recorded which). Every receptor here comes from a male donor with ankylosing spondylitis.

The CDR3 loop reads CSAKTRARTEAFF. In DNA, the CDR3 is TGCAGTGCAAAGACTAGGGCCCGCACTGAAGCTTTCTTT. The chain has TRBV20-1 and TRBJ1-1; D gene uncertain. The germline V gene encodes CDR1 DFQATT and CDR2 SNEGSKA (reference sequence). Trimming took off 6 bases at V and 4 bases at J, with 15 bases between the two ends. The CDR3 is 13 residues long.

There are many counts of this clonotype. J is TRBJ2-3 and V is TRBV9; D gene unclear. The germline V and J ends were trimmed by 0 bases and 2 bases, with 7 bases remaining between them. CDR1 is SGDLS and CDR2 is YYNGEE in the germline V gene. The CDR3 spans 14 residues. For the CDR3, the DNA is TGTGCCAGCAGCGTAGACCCTCACACAGATACGCAGTATTTT. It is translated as CASSVDPHTDTQYF.

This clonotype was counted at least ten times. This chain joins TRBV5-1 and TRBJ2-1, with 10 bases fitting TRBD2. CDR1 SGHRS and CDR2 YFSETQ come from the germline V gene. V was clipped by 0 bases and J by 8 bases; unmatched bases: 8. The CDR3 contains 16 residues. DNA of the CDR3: TGCGCCAGCAGCTTGGAAACTAGCGGGAACGGAGATGAGCAGTTCTTC. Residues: CASSLETSGNGDEQFF. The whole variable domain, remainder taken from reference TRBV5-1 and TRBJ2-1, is KAGVTQTPRYLIKTRGQQVTLSCSPISGHRSVSWYQQTPGQGLQFLFEYFSETQRNKGNFPGRFSGRQFSNSRSEMNVSTLELGDSALYLCASSLETSGNGDEQFFGPGTRLTVL.